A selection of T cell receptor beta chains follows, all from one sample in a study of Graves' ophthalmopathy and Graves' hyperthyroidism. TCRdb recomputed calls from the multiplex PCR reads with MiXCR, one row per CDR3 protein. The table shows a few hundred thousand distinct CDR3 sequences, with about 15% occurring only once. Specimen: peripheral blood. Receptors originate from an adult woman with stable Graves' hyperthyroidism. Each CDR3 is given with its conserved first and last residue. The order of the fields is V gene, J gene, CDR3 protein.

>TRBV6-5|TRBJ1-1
CASSFPGAMNTEAFF
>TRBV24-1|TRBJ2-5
CATSDLPGTSGITETQYF
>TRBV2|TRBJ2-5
CASRNGPNISGSKTQYF
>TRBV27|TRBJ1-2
CASSLRPDFYGYTF
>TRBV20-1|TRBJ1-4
CSARGGTDQLFF
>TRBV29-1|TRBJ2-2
CSVSGGRELFF
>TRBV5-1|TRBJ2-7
CASSQAGGSLEQYF
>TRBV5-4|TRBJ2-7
CASSLSIGTKNEQYF
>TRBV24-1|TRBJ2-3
CATSEVTGSTDTQYF
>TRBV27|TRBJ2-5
CASSFQEGPQETQYF
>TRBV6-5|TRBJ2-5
CASTDRDETQYF
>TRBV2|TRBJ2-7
CASGRQEPYEQYF
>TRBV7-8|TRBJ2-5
CASSSTSGTRETQYF